These 20 T cell receptor beta chains share one sample of origin, sequenced in a study of T cell responses to AZD1222 COVID-19 vaccine. Measured with immunoSEQ multiplex PCR; TCRdb has only the in-frame clones, and not every one. The table records approximately 76,000 clones, roughly 85% of them present only once. Sample: peripheral blood, taken on day 0 of AZD1222 vaccination. These receptors were collected from an adult in good health.

The V call is TRBV2, the J call TRBJ1-1, with D possibly TRBD1 on 5 matching bases. Trimming took 2 bases from V and 1 from J, leaving 11 bases between them. The CDR3 is 15 residues long. Germline CDR1 reads SNHLY; CDR2 reads FYNNEI. CDR3 protein: CASSEWDRGNTEAFF. The CDR3 DNA reads TGTGCCAGCAGTGAATGGGACCGAGGGAACACTGAAGCTTTCTTT.

This chain links TRBV3-1 (or the pseudogene TRBV3-2) with TRBJ1-5; possibly TRBD1 for D (5 bases). The CDR3 covers 14 residues. Trimming took 3 bases from V and 4 from J, leaving 10 bases between them. Per germline, CDR1 LGHDT and CDR2 YNNKEL (reference sequence). The CDR3, as DNA: TGTGCCAGCAGCCAGGGGCAGCATAATCAGCCCCAGCATTTT. As protein: CASSQGQHNQPQHF.

CDR3 nucleotides: TGTGCCAGCTCACCGGGGGAGACCAACTATGGCTACACCTTC. Translating gives CASSPGETNYGYTF. The chain has TRBV18 and TRBJ1-2, with D possibly matching TRBD1 (5 bases). V lost 3 bases and J 2 bases, leaving 10 bases between the germline ends. CDR1 and CDR2 (germline): KGHSH, LQKENI. The CDR3 extends over 14 amino acids.

This rearrangement joins TRBV5-4 to TRBJ1-5, with 7 bases aligning to TRBD1. CDR1 is SGHNT and CDR2 is YYREEE in the germline V gene (reference sequence). After removal of 0 bases from V and 0 bases from J, the junction contained 3 bases not matched to a gene. This CDR3 is built from 16 residues. The CDR3 is CASSLDGTVSNQPQHF. In DNA, the CDR3 is TGTGCCAGCAGCTTGGACGGGACAGTTAGCAATCAGCCCCAGCATTTT.

The chain is built from TRBV4-1 and TRBJ1-5; D remains unclear. This CDR3 has 16 residues. Germline V gene sequence: CDR1 MGHRA, CDR2 YSYEKL. V was shortened by 2 bases and J by 3 bases, with 14 bases between the two germline ends. Here the CDR3 DNA reads TGCGCCAGCAGCCAATATTCGGAGCCACCCAATCAGCCCCAGCATTTT. Translated, it gives CASSQYSEPPNQPQHF.

The chain employs TRBV4-3 and TRBJ2-3; no definite D call. The germline gives CDR1 LGHNA, CDR2 YSLEER. CDR3 length: 17 amino acids. Trimming removed 0 bases at V and 0 bases at J, with 13 bases between. In DNA, the CDR3 is TGCGCCAGCAGCCAAGAATTCACGTTAACTAGCACAGATACGCAGTATTTT. Protein sequence: CASSQEFTLTSTDTQYF.

This clone has just a few counts. The chain has TRBV6-2 or TRBV6-3 and TRBJ1-1, with D uncertain. Germline V gene sequence: CDR1 MNHEY, CDR2 SVGEGT. V lost 2 bases to trimming and J lost 5 bases, with 9 bases between them. The CDR3 loop spans 13 amino acids. CDR3 bases: TGTGCCAGCAGTTACCGGGATCGGACTGAAGCTTTCTTT. Amino acids: CASSYRDRTEAFF.

This chain links TRBV25-1 with TRBJ1-2; D remains unclear. V lost 3 bases, J lost 4 bases, and 12 bases lay in between. CDR3 size: 14 residues. Germline values: CDR1 MGHDK, CDR2 SYGVNS. The CDR3 here is CASSEGRMSYGYTF. The DNA of the CDR3 is TGTGCCAGCAGTGAGGGCAGGATGAGCTATGGCTACACCTTC.

The genes are TRBV7-2 and TRBJ1-3, with D uncertain. Trimming took off 5 bases at V and 0 bases at J, with 14 bases between the two ends. Looked up from germline, CDR1 is SGHTA and CDR2 is FQGNSA. The CDR3 contains 16 residues. The CDR3 sequence: CASSARVADSGNTIYF. In nucleotides, the CDR3 is TGTGCCAGCAGCGCCCGGGTAGCTGACTCTGGAAACACCATATATTTT.

The V call is TRBV7-6, the J call TRBJ2-5; 11 bases are a match to TRBD2. V was pared by 3 bases and J by 2 bases, with 5 bases of the junction left unmatched. This CDR3 contains 16 residues. Germline CDR1 and CDR2: SGHVS and FNYEAQ. Here the CDR3 DNA reads TGTGCCAGCAGCTTTGGAGGGACTAGCGGTCAAGAGACCCAGTACTTC. This encodes CASSFGGTSGQETQYF.

V and J are TRBV10-3 and TRBJ2-3; 15 nucleotides line up with TRBD2. Per the germline V gene, CDR1 is ENHRY and CDR2 is SYGVKD. The CDR3 is 17 amino acids. J gave up 5 bases and V 3 bases, and 6 bases lay outside the gene matches. The CDR3 reads CAISETGTSGRRDTQYF. CDR3 in DNA: TGTGCCATCAGTGAAACCGGGACTAGCGGGAGGAGAGATACGCAGTATTTT.

This clone came up once. The rearrangement links TRBV18 to TRBJ1-1; TRBD1 aligns across 7 bases. Unmatched junction bases numbered 1, after V lost 3 bases and J lost 3 bases. This CDR3 spans 13 amino acids. CDR1 and CDR2 from the germline V gene are KGHSH and LQKENI. Here the CDR3 DNA reads TGTGCCAGCTCACCTGGACAGGACACTGAAGCTTTCTTT. It codes for CASSPGQDTEAFF.

The chain uses TRBV2 and TRBJ2-7; D is uncertain. The CDR3 contains 14 residues. CDR1 is SNHLY, CDR2 FYNNEI, per germline. Trimming shortened V by 6 bases and J by 0 bases, and 12 bases separated the two germline ends. CDR3 loop: CASRTDPNSYEQYF. DNA of the CDR3: TGTGCCAGCAGGACTGACCCGAACTCCTACGAGCAGTACTTC.

The genes are TRBV6-2 or TRBV6-3 and TRBJ2-5, with 8 bases lining up with TRBD2. Germline values: CDR1 MNHEY, CDR2 SVGEGT. CDR3 size: 15 residues. Losses at the gene ends were 5 bases for V and 2 bases for J; bases not matched to a gene: 7. CDR3 loop: CASSRIAGPQETQYF. The DNA for the CDR3 is TGTGCCAGCAGTAGAATAGCGGGGCCACAAGAGACCCAGTACTTC.

The chain combines TRBV29-1 with TRBJ2-7; possibly TRBD1 for D (7 bases). The CDR3 is 14 residues long. Trimming removed 1 base from V and 6 bases from J, with 16 bases in between. Germline-derived CDR1 and CDR2 are SQVTM and ANQGSEA. CDR3 amino acids: CSVEVGGQGGEQYF. Written as DNA, the CDR3 is TGCAGCGTTGAAGTCGGTGGCCAGGGGGGCGAGCAGTACTTC.

This chain uses TRBV6-5 with TRBJ2-3; 7 bases align to TRBD1. Trimming took 6 bases from V and 0 from J; bases not matched to a gene: 6. Germline V lookup: CDR1 MNHEY, CDR2 SVGAGI. The CDR3 is 15 residues long. The CDR3 loop reads CASSYRGLSTDTQYF. The CDR3, as DNA: TGTGCCAGCAGCTACAGGGGTCTTAGCACAGATACGCAGTATTTT.

This chain links TRBV7-9 with TRBJ1-2; 8 positions agree with TRBD1. Germline V gene lookup returns CDR1 SEHNR and CDR2 FQNEAQ (reference sequence). J lost 5 bases, V lost 4 bases, and 15 bases had no gene match. The CDR3 is made up of 17 amino acids. CDR3 sequence (DNA): TGTGCCAGCAGCTCCCGTCGGACAGGGCTCAGAGGGTATGGCTACACCTTC. Translated: CASSSRRTGLRGYGYTF.

J is TRBJ2-3 and V is TRBV6-1; D remains ambiguous. The CDR3 runs 14 residues. The germline CDR1 and CDR2 sequences are MNHNS and SASEGT. V lost 0 bases and J 0 bases, leaving 4 bases between the germline ends. CDR3 in amino acids: CASSEAGSTDTQYF. The CDR3, as DNA: TGTGCCAGCAGTGAAGCAGGGAGCACAGATACGCAGTATTTT.

This chain connects TRBV30 to TRBJ1-2; possible D gene TRBD1, 6 bases. The germline V gene encodes CDR1 GTSNPN and CDR2 SVGIG (reference sequence). The CDR3 covers 13 residues. V dropped 5 bases and J dropped 8 bases, with 18 bases sitting between them. The CDR3 nucleotides read TGTGCCTGGGGGAGAGACAGGCCTCGCGGCTACACCTTC. Translation gives CAWGRDRPRGYTF.

The V and J genes are TRBV10-2 and TRBJ2-7; the D gene is possibly TRBD2 (7 bases). CDR3 length: 14 amino acids. The germline V gene encodes CDR1 WSHSY and CDR2 SAAADI. Trimming stripped 6 bases from V and 5 bases from J, with 17 bases between. In nucleotides, the CDR3 is TGCGCCAGCAGACTCGGGGGGCTCAGGGACGAGCAGTACTTC. Translated: CASRLGGLRDEQYF.